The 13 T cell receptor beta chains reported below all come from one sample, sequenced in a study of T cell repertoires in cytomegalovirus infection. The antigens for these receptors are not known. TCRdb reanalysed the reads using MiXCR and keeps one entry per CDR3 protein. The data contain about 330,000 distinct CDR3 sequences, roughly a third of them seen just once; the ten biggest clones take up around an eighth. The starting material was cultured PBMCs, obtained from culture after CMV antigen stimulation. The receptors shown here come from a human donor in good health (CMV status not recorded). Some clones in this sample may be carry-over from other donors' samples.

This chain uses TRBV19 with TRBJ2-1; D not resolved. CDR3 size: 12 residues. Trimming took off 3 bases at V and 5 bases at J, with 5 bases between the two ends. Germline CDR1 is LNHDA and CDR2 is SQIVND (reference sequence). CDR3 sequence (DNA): TGTGCCAGTAGTATCTCTGACAATGAGCAGTTCTTC. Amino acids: CASSISDNEQFF.

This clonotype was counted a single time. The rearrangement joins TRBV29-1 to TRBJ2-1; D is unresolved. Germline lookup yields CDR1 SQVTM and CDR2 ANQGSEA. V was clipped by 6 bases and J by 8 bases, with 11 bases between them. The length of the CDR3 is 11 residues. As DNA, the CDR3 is TGCAGCGTAGAGCAGTGGGATGAGCAGTTCTTC. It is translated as CSVEQWDEQFF.

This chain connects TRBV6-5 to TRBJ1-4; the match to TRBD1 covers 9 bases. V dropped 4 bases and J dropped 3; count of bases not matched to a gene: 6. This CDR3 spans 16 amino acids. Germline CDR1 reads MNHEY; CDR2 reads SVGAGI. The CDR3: CASSSGQGVSNEKLFF. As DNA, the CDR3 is TGTGCCAGCAGTTCGGGACAGGGTGTATCTAATGAAAAACTGTTTTTT.

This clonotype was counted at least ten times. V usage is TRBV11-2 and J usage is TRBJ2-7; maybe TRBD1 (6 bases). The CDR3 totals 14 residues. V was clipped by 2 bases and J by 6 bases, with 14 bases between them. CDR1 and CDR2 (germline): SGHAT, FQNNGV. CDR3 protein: CASSLLRLGAEQYF. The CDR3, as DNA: TGTGCCAGCAGCTTACTACGGCTGGGGGCCGAGCAGTACTTC.

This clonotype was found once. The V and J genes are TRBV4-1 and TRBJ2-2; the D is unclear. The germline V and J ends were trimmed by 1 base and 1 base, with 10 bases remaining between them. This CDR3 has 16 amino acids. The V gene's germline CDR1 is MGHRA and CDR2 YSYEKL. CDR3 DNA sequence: TGCGCCAGCAGCCAAGGTATCACCCTGAACACCGGGGAGCTGTTTTTT. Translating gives CASSQGITLNTGELFF.

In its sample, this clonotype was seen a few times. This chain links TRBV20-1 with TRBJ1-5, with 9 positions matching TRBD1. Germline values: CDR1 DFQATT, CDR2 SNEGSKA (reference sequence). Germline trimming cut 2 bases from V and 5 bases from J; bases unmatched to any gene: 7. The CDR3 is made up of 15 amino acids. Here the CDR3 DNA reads TGCAGTGCTAGACCAGGACAGGGGTGGTATCAGCCCCAGCATTTT. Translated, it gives CSARPGQGWYQPQHF.

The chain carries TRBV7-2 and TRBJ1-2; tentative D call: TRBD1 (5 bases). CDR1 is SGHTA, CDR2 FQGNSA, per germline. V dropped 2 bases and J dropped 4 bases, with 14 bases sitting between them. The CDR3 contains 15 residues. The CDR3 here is CASSLLIRVSYGYTF. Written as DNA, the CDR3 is TGTGCCAGCAGCTTATTAATCAGGGTCTCCTATGGCTACACCTTC.

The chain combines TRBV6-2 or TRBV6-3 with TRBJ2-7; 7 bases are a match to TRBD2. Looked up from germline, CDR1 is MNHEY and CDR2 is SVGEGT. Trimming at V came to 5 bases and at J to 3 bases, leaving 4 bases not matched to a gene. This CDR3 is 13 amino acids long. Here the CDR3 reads CASSRRTSYEQYF. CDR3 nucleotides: TGTGCCAGCAGTCGTCGGACTAGCTACGAGCAGTACTTC.

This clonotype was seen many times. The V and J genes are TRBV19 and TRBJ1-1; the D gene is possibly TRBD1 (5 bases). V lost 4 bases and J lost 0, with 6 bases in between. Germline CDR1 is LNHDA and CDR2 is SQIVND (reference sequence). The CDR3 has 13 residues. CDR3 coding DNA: TGTGCCAGTAGTACGACAGTGAACACTGAAGCTTTCTTT. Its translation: CASSTTVNTEAFF. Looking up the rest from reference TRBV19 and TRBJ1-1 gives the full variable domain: DGGITQSPKYLFRKEGQNVTLSCEQNLNHDAMYWYRQDPGQGLRLIYYSQIVNDFQKGDIAEGYSVSREKKESFPLTVTSAQKNPTAFYLCASSTTVNTEAFFGQGTRLTVV.

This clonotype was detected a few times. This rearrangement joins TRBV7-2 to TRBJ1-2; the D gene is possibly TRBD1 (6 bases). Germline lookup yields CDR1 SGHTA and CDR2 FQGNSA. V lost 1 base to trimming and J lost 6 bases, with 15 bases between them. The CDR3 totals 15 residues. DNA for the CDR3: TGTGCCAGCAGCTTAGTATCCAGGGGAGGTCATGGCTACACCTTC. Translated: CASSLVSRGGHGYTF.

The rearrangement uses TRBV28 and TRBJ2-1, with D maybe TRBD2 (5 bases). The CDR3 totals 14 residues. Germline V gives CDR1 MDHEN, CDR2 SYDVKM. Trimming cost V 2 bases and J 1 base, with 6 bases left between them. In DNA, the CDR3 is TGTGCCAGCAGTTTAAGGAGGTCCTACAATGAGCAGTTCTTC. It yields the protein CASSLRRSYNEQFF. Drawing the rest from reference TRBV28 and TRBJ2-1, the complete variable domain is DVKVTQSSRYLVKRTGEKVFLECVQDMDHENMFWYRQDPGLGLRLIYFSYDVKMKEKGDIPEGYSVSREKKERFSLILESASTNQTSMYLCASSLRRSYNEQFFGPGTRLTVL.

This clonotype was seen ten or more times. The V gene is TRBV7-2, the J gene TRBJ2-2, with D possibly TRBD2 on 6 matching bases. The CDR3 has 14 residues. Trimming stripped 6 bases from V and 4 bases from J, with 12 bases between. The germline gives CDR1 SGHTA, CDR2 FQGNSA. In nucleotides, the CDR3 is TGTGCCAGCAGTCGGGGACTTACCACCGGGGAGCTGTTTTTT. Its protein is CASSRGLTTGELFF.

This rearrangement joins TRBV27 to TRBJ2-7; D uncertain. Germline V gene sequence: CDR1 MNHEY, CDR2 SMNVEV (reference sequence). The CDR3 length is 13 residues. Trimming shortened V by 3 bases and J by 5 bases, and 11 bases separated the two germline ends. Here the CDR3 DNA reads TGTGCCAGCAGTTTCGGCAGTACCAACGAGCAGTACTTC. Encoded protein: CASSFGSTNEQYF.